This T cell receptor (beta chain) appears in the sequencing data of a study of cytomegalovirus exposure and HLA in healthy donors (dated by TCRdb to about 2017). In the study overall: An earlier analysis of roughly 570 of the donors reported roughly 300 Gb of sequence data and 117 million unique TCR beta sequences obtained from around 190 million T cells. Four to six DR-DQ haplotypes were handled as single units for association and clustering because linkage in the cohort was strong. Along with the approximately 620-subject first cohort, a separate validation cohort of about 110 different subjects was used. A later genetic analysis used genome-wide SNP genotypes for 398 of the 666 donors, treating that subset as a discovery cohort. In an earlier analysis of 500 to 650 of the donors, high-throughput TCR beta sequencing was used to judge whether each TCR beta V gene segment behaved as functional or pseudogenic. Among 398 genotyped donors of the cohort, an average of around 240,000 unique TCR beta nucleotide sequences were sequenced per donor, around 20% of them non-productive. Every discovery cohort repertoire had been produced on one sequencing platform. The T cell repertoires of some 700 subjects were profiled by immunosequencing and related to cytomegalovirus serostatus. The number of donors typed differed by locus, with 629-630 for A, B, C, DRB1 and DQB1, around 520 for DQA1, approximately 570 for DPA1, and around 450 for DPB1. The study was designed to test whether signatures of past pathogen exposure could be identified by cataloging public T cell receptors. Rather than drawing on any new phenotypic data, the later analysis identified candidate immune exposures from TCR beta sequences and the way those sequences occurred across donors. About 330 gigabases of sequencing data and tens of millions of unique TCR sequences made up an early release that covered approximately 700 HLA-typed donors. The study combined high-throughput TCR immunosequencing, statistical association of individual TCRs with disease status, and machine learning to predict cytomegalovirus infection status. In a later analysis, previously published TCR beta repertoires from about 640 donors were re-analyzed and high-resolution HLA genotyping was added so that TCR occurrence patterns could be studied. Donor age, sex, ethnicity and CMV serostatus were compiled alongside the repertoire data. Class I and class II HLA loci were covered by the typing at four-digit resolution. Among the roughly 400 genotyped donors, around 81% belonged to the genetic ancestry cluster associated with self-reported Caucasian donors. Overall study results and their limits: HLA typing was unavailable for some donors at each locus, so association tests used only the typed subset. The earlier analysis of 587 of the donors excluded some 15 rarely observed V segments, including chromosome 9 orphons, because counts were too low. Because the 87-base-pair reads could not distinguish some IMGT-functional V segments, including TRBV6-2 and TRBV6-3, those segments were excluded. In vitro tests confirmed that a few of the cytomegalovirus-associated TCR beta chains recognize cytomegalovirus antigens. A later genetic analysis reported fewer N-insertions in productive TCRs among donors in an Asian-associated ancestry cluster than the approximately 670-donor mean. A cluster of highly shared sequence variants was judged likely to be a technical artifact of the sequencing pipeline. In a later analysis, TCR association rates were found to vary across HLA loci, with the most associated TCRs seen for DRB1 alleles and the fewest for HLA-C alleles. Sequencing depth was assumed to be roughly uniform across donors in the presence/absence analyses, though that assumption may not hold. CMV serostatus was the only immune exposure information available for the cohort. The classifier was reported to diagnose cytomegalovirus status with high specificity and sensitivity in both the original and validation cohorts. Only TCR beta chains were sequenced in this cohort, and the absence of alpha or paired-chain data limited detectable features. At a false discovery rate of 0.05, a later analysis linked 15,000 to 20,000 TCR beta sequences to specific HLA alleles. Linkage disequilibrium might explain the correlated functional status among segregating V segments, but an unknown experimental factor could not be ruled out. A further reported finding was that TCR beta sequences accurately predicted the HLA-A and HLA-B alleles for most subjects in the first cohort. Most CMV-associated TCR beta chains appeared to be HLA-restricted in a later analysis, and the HLA associations seemed to be driven largely by CMV exposure. In a later analysis, several top co-occurrence clusters were reported to appear linked to parvovirus B19, influenza, CMV and Epstein-Barr virus. Assigning TCR associations to individual alleles was difficult when HLA alleles, especially DR and DQ, strongly co-occurred. A later genetic analysis associated a missense DCLRE1C variant with V-gene and J-gene trimming of TCR beta chains, and an independent cohort replicated the association. Most TCR sequences were observed very rarely across donors, whereas some public TCRs were present in many individuals. In the study, 164 TCR beta chains were listed as associated with cytomegalovirus. According to the authors, the approach could potentially be generalized to other disease states and immunological phenotypes. Compared with equally common non-associated chains, HLA-associated TCR beta chains in a later analysis were more clonally expanded and had lower generation probabilities. In an earlier analysis of approximately 590 of the donors, most TCR beta V segments appeared in productive rearrangements about 90% or about 30% of the time, broadly matching IMGT annotations.

On this clone: This clone's antigen is unknown. No much larger clonotype is one base removed from it; base qualities were not supplied.

The CDR3 runs 14 residues from the cysteine to the phenylalanine. Only CDR3 DNA is held: 42 bases, read in frame from base 1. The CDR1 and CDR2 encoded by the germline V gene are SGDLS and YYNGEE. V and J are trimmed by 4 bases and 1 base, and the gene matches miss 3 bases of the junction. Library creation used the immunoSEQ multiplex PCR assay. A mixture of 60 forward primers for TCR Vbeta segments and 13 reverse primers for TCR Jbeta segments was used in the multiplex PCR. The CDR3 region of rearranged TCR beta genes was amplified from genomic DNA by a multiplex PCR assay. The amplified TCR beta libraries were sequenced on the Illumina HiSeq System as 87-base-pair reads. The published analysis was carried out like this. In a later analysis, tens of millions of unique TCR beta chains were counted across the 650 to 750 repertoires, and around 10 million of these chains were shared by at least two donors. Raw reads were error-corrected and collapsed into unique sequences by a nearest-neighbor algorithm in which closely related sequences were merged to remove PCR and sequencing errors. CDR3 sequences were aligned to IMGT reference sequences to assign V, D and J gene segments. Each retained sequence needed at least a six-nucleotide match to both a V gene segment and a J gene segment. Rearrangements were classified as productive when the CDR3 lacked stop codons and remained in frame with V and J, and all other rearrangements were classified as non-productive. CDR3 was defined according to IMGT convention as the region running from the second conserved V-encoded cysteine to the conserved J-encoded phenylalanine. Sequences without an unambiguous match to a single V gene segment were excluded from the earlier analysis of 587 of the donors. In an earlier analysis of 450 to 700 of the donors, V segments were called functional above 56.7% productive rearrangements and were called segregating when the between-donor standard deviation exceeded 5%. A statistical classification framework was built for diagnosing cytomegalovirus status from the catalog of TCR beta chain sequences. V and J gene assignment, in a later analysis, came from comparing TCR nucleotide sequences with IMGT/GENE-DB human TR gene sequences. In a later analysis, CDR3 sequences and most-parsimonious VDJ recombination scenarios were assigned using the TCRdist pipeline. A later analysis defined each TCR beta chain by its CDR3 amino acid sequence plus V-gene family, and excluded reads lacking a unique V-gene family. In a later analysis, 500 to 700 highly shared, low-generation-probability nucleotide sequences were removed to address suspected cross-contamination and a sequencing artifact. In a later analysis, a clonal expansion index was calculated for each public chain from normalized within-repertoire ranks of inferred template counts. In a later analysis, generation probabilities were computed with a VDJ recombination model fitted to out-of-frame rearrangements, and the resulting probabilities were checked against IGoR. A later analysis scored TCR-TCR, TCR-HLA and TCR-CMV co-occurrence with hypergeometric tests, applying a repertoire-size bias correction to TCR pairs. A later analysis estimated false discovery rates by permuting HLA or CMV assignments 20 times. A later analysis grouped co-occurring TCRs with DBSCAN, adding TCRdist sequence similarity when clustering within HLA-allele-positive subsets. For co-occurrence clustering, repertoires with fewer than 30,000 or more than 120,000 public chains were excluded, along with 4 to 6 repertoires with anomalous nucleotide sharing. As stored in TCRdb, this immuneACCESS dataset retains in-frame rearrangements with V and J assigned. A fraction of the clones does not appear; measured against another copy, unresolved V genes explain less than half of the discrepancy, and the remainder lacks a known reason. V and J calls and clone size are those listed in that table; D and trimming were worked out from the DNA. This sample gives some 180,000 clones in total; over 65% of them show up just once. Together, the top ten hold around 1.6% of the sample.

The cohort comprised several hundred healthy bone marrow donors. All cohort members were sampled while nominally healthy, although unrecorded immune exposures were likely present. The donor was CMV seronegative and was included in the group of 352 seronegative cohort members. Each donor provided a peripheral blood sample, and peripheral blood mononuclear cells were used for TCR beta sequencing. Genomic DNA extraction from the blood cell samples was performed with the Qiagen DNeasy Blood Extraction Kit. What was sequenced was PBMCs. The chain links TRBV9 with TRBJ2-7; 9 bases in the middle match TRBD1. This TCR was recovered from a man aged 18-30 years in good health and CMV-seronegative. The DNA sequence is as follows: TGTGCCAGCAGCAGCGGACAGGGGTCCTACGAGCAGTACTTC. Translated, it gives CASSSGQGSYEQYF.